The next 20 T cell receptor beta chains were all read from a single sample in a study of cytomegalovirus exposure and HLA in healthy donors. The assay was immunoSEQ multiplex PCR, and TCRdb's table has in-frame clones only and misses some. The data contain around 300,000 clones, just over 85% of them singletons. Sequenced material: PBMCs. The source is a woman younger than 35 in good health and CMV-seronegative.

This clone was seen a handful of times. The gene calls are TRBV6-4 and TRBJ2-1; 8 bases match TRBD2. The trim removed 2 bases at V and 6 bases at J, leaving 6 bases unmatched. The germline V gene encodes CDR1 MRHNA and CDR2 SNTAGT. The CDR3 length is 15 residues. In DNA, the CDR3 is TGTGCCAGCAGTGACACTAGCGGCGAGGGCAATGAGCAGTTCTTC. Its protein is CASSDTSGEGNEQFF.

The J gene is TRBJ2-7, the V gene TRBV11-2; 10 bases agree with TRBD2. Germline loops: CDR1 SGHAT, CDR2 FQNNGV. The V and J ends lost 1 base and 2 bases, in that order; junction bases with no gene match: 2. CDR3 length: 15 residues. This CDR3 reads CASSLALAGAYEQYF. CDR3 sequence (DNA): TGTGCCAGCAGCTTAGCCCTAGCGGGGGCCTACGAGCAGTACTTC.

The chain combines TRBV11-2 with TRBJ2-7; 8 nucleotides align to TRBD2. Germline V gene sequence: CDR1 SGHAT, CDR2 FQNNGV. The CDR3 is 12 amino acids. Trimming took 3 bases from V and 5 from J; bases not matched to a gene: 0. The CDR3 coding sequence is TGTGCCAGCAGCTTCGGGGGGGACGAGCAGTACTTC. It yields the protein CASSFGGDEQYF. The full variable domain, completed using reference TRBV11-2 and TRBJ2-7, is EAGVAQSPRYKIIEKRQSVAFWCNPISGHATLYWYQQILGQGPKLLIQFQNNGVVDDSQLPKDRFSAERLKGVDSTLKIQPAKLEDSAVYLCASSFGGDEQYFGPGTRLTVT.

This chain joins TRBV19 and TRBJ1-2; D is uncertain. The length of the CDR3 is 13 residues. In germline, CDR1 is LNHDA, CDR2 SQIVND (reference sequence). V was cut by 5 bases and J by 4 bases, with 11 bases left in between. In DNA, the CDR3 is TGTGCCAGTAGTTCTGGCAGAGGCTATGGCTACACCTTC. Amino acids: CASSSGRGYGYTF.

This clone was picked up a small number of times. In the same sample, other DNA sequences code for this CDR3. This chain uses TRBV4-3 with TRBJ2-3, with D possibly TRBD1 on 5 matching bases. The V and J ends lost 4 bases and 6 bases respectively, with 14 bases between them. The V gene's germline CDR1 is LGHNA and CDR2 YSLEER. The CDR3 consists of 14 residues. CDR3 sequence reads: CASSLGAAGDTQYF. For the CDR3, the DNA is TGCGCCAGCAGCCTCGGCGCCGCAGGGGATACGCAGTATTTT.

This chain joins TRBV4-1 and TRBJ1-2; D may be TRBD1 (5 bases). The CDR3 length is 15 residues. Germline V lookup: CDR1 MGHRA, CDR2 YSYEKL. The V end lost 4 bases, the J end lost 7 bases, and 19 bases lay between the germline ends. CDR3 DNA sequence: TGCGCCAGCAGCCGGTTTAACTCCAGGGATTCTGGCTACACCTTC. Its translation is CASSRFNSRDSGYTF.

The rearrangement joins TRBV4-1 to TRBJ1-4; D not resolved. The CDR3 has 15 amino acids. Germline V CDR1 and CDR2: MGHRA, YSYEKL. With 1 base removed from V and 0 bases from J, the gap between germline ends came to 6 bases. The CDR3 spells CASSQGGATNEKLFF. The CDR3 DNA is TGCGCCAGCAGCCAAGGTGGAGCAACTAATGAAAAACTGTTTTTT.

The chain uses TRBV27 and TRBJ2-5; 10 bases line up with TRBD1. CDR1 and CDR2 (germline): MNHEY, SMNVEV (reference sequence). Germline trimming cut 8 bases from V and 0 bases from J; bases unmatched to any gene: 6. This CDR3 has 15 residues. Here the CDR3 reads CASGPGQGYQETQYF. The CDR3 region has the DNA TGTGCCAGCGGTCCGGGACAGGGGTACCAAGAGACCCAGTACTTC.

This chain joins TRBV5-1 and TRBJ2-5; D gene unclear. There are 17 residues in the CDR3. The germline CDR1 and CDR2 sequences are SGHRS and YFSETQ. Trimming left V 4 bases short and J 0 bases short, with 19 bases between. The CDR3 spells CASSRASGRLDQETQYF. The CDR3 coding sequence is TGCGCCAGCAGCCGAGCCTCGGGTAGATTGGACCAAGAGACCCAGTACTTC.

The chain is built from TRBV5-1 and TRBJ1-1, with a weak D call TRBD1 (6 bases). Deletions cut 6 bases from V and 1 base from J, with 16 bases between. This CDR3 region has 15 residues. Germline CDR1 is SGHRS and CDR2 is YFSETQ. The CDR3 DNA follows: TGCGCCAGCACCCCCGGGGGAGGGGGGAACACTGAAGCTTTCTTT. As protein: CASTPGGGGNTEAFF.

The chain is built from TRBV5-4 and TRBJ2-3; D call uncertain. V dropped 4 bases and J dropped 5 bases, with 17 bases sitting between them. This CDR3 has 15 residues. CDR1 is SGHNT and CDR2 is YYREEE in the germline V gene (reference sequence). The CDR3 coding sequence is TGTGCCAGCAGCGTCGGAAAAAGGCACAGAGATACGCAGTATTTT. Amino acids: CASSVGKRHRDTQYF.

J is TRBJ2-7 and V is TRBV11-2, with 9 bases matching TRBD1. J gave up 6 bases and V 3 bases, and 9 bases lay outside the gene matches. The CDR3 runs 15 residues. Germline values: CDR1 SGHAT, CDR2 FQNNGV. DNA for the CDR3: TGTGCCAGCAGCTTGCAACAGGGGGCTTATGGCGAGCAGTACTTC. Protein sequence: CASSLQQGAYGEQYF.

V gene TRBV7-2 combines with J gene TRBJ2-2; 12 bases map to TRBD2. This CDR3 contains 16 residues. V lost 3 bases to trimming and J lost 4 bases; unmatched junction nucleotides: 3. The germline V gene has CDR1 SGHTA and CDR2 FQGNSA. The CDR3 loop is CASSFWTSGVTGELFF. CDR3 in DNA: TGTGCCAGCAGCTTTTGGACTAGCGGGGTCACCGGGGAGCTGTTTTTT.

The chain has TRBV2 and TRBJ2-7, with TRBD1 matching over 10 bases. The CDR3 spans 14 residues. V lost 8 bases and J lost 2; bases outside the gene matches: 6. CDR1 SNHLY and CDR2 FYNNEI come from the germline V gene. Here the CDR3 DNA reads TGTGCCAGCCGGGACAGGGGCGAAGCCTACGAGCAGTACTTC. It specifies CASRDRGEAYEQYF.

The CDR3 is CASSQDRGSPGYTF. The CDR3 DNA reads TGCGCCAGCAGCCAAGATCGGGGTAGTCCAGGCTACACCTTC. The V gene is TRBV4-3, the J gene TRBJ1-2; D call uncertain. V lost 0 bases to trimming and J lost 8 bases, with 13 bases between them. The V gene's germline CDR1 is LGHNA and CDR2 YSLEER. The CDR3 covers 14 residues.

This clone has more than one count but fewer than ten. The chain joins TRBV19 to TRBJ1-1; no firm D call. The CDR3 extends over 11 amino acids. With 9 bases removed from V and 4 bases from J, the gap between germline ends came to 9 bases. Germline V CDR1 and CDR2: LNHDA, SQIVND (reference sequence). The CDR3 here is CASPRGTEAFF. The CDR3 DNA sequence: TGTGCCAGCCCACGAGGCACTGAAGCTTTCTTT.

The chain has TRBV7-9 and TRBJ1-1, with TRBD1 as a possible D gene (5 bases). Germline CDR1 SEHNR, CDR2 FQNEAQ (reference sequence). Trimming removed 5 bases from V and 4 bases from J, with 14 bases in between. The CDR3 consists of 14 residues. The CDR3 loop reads CASSMQWGGTEAFF. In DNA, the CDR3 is TGTGCCAGCAGCATGCAATGGGGGGGCACTGAAGCTTTCTTT.

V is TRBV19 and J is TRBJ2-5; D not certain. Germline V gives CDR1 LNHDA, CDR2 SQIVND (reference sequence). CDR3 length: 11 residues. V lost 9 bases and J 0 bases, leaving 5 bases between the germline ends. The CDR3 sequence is CASGYQETQYF. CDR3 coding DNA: TGTGCCAGCGGGTACCAAGAGACCCAGTACTTC.

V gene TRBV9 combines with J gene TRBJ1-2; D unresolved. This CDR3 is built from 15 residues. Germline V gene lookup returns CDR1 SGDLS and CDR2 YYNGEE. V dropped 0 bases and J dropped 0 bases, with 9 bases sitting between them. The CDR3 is CASSVAGNANYGYTF. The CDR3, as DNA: TGTGCCAGCAGCGTAGCTGGCAATGCTAACTATGGCTACACCTTC.

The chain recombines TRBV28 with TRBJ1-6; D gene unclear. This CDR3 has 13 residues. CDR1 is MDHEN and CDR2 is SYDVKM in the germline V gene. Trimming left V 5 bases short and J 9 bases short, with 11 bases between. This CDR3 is CASSRGIPSPLHF. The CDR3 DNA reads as TGTGCCAGCAGTCGCGGGATCCCTTCACCCCTCCACTTT.